This paragraph reports one T cell receptor beta chain. Its antigen is not identified. Sequence at one end of the junction differs from germline and may be a read error. Collection occurred without any documented infections or immune events in donors. The CDR3 is 17 residues long. Germline CDR1 LNHDA, CDR2 SQIVND (reference sequence). The sample is drawn from a study of identifying expanded T cells in peripheral blood. The repertoire was sequenced with immunoSEQ multiplex PCR; TCRdb's copy has only in-frame clones and lacks some. This sample has some 81,000 clones, with just under 85% found just once. Whole-study results and caveats: Across healthy donors, higher total template counts meant significantly greater roughly 2-week count variance. Over about two and four weeks, about 15 and 19 clones changed, versus roughly 1.1 between replicates.

This clonotype was sampled from a person aged 18 to 70 in good health. Specimen: blood. The gene calls are TRBV19 and TRBJ2-2; weak D call: TRBD1 (5 bases). CDR3 bases: TGTGCCAGTAGTATAGGGCAGGGTAGGGCGAAGACCGGGGAGCTGTTTTTT. Translation gives CASSIGQGRAKTGELFF.